This TCR beta chain derives from a study of T cell repertoires in cytomegalovirus infection. TCRdb reprocessed the reads via MiXCR and lists one record per CDR3 protein. The sample records 310,000 or so distinct CDR3 sequences, approximately 8.9% being singletons. The CDR3 covers 13 residues. Germline V gene sequence: CDR1 PRHDT, CDR2 FYEKMQ (reference sequence). V dropped 8 bases and J dropped 1 base, with 9 bases sitting between them. This clonotype was detected only a few times. Sample: PBMCs. The sequence came from a human donor in good health (CMV status not recorded). Some clones in this sample may be carry-over from other donors' samples. The chain carries TRBV13 and TRBJ2-1; unclear D gene. CDR3 coding DNA: TGTGCCAGCGGCGCGGCTTCCTACAATGAGCAGTTCTTC. Translating it yields CASGAASYNEQFF.